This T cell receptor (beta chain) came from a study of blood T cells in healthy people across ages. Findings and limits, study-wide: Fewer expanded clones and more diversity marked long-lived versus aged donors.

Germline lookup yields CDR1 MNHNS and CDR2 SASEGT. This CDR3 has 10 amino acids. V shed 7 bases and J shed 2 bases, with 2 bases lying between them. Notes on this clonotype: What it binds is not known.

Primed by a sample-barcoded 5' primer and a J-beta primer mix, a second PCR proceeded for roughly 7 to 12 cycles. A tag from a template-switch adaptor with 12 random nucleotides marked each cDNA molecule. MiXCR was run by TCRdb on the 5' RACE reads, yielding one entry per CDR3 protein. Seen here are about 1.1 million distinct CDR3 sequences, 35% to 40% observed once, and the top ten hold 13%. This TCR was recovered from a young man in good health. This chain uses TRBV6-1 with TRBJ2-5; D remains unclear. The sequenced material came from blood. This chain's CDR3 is CASKQETQYF. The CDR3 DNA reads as TGTGCCAGCAAACAAGAGACCCAGTACTTC.